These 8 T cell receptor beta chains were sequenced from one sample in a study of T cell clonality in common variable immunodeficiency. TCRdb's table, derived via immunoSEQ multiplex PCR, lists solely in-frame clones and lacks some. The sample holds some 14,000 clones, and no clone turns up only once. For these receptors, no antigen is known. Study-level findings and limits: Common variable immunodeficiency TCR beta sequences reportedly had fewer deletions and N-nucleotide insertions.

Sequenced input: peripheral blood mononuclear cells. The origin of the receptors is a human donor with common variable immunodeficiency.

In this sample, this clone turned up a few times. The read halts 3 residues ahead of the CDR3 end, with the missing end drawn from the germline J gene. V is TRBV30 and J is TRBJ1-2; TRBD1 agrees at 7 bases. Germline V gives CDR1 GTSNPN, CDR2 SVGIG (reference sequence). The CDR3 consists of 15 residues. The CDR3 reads CAWSSRTGKVGGYTF. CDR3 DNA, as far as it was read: TGTGCCTGGAGCTCCCGGACAGGAAAGGTCGGGGGC.

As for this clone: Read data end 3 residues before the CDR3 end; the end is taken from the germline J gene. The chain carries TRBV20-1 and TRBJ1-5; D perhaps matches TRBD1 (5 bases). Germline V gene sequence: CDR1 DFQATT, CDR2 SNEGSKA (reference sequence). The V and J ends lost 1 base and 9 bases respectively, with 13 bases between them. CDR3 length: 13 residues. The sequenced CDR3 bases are TGCAGTGCTAGAGGGGCAGGGCCTCTGCCC. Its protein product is CSARGAGPLP. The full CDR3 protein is CSARGAGPLPQHF.

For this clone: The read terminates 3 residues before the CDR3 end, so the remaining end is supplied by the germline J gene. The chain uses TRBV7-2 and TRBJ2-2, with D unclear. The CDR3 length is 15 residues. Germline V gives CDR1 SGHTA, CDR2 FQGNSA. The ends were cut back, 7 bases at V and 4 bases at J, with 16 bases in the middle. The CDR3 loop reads CASIEARLSTGELFF. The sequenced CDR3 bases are TGTGCCAGCATCGAAGCCAGGCTGAGCACCGGGGAG.

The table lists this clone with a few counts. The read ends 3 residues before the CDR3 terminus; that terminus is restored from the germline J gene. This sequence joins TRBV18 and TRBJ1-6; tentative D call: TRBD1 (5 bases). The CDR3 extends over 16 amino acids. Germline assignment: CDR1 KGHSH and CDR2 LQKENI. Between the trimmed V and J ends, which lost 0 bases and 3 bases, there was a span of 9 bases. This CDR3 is CASSPPGQGYNSPLHF. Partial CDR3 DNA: TGTGCCAGCTCACCACCGGGGCAGGGCTATAATTCACCC.

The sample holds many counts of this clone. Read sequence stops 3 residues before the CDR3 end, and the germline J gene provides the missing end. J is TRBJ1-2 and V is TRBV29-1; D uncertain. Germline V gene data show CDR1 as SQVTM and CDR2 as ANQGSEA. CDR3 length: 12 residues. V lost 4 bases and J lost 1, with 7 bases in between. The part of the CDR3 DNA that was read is TGCAGCGTTGGAGACGGTAACTATGGC. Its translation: CSVGDGNYG. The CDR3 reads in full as CSVGDGNYGYTF.

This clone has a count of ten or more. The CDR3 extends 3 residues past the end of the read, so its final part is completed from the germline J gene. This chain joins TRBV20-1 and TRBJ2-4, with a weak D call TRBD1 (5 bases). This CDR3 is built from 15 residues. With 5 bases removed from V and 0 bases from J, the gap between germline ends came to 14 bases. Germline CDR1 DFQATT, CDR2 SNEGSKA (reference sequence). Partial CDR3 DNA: TGCAGTGCTGGTGACAGTTCTCTAGCCAAAAACATT. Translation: CSAGDSSLAKNI. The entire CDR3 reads CSAGDSSLAKNIQYF.

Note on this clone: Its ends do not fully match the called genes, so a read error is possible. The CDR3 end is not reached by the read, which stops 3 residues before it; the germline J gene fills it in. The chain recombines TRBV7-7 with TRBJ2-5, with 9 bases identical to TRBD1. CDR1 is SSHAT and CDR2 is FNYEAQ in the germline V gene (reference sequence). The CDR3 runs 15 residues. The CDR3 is CASSLVGTGKETQYF. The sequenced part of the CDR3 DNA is TGTGCTAGCAGCTTAGTTGGGACAGGGAAAGAGACC.

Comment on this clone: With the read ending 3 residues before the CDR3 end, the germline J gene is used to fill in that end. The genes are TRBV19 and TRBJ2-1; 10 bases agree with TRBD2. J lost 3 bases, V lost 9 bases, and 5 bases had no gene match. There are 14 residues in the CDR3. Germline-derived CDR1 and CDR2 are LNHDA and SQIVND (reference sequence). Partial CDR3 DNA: TGTGCCAGCCAGCGGGGGGGCAACTACAATGAG. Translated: CASQRGGNYNE. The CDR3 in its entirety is CASQRGGNYNEQFF.